The 27 T cell receptor beta chains given below trace back to one sample, sequenced in a study of blood T cell repertoires in COVID-19. Clones were sequenced by immunoSEQ multiplex PCR, and TCRdb holds only the in-frame ones, with some missing. The sample holds hundreds of thousands of clones; around 89% are singletons and the top ten take just under 9%. The sequencing input was PBMCs or T cells enriched from blood (not recorded which). The receptor set was obtained from a man aged 35 to 55 who had recovered from COVID-19.

The rearrangement joins TRBV9 to TRBJ2-3, with D perhaps matching TRBD2 (5 bases). The CDR3 is 16 amino acids. CDR1 is SGDLS, CDR2 YYNGEE, per germline. V lost 4 bases and J 0 bases, leaving 15 bases between the germline ends. The CDR3 DNA is TGTGCCAGCAGCTCGTTCCCAGCGGCTAGCACAGATACGCAGTATTTT. Encoded protein: CASSSFPAASTDTQYF. Full variable domain (remainder filled in from reference TRBV9 and TRBJ2-3): DSGVTQTPKHLITATGQRVTLRCSPRSGDLSVYWYQQSLDQGLQFLIQYYNGEERAKGNILERFSAQQFPDLHSELNLSSLELGDSALYFCASSSFPAASTDTQYFGPGTRLTVL.

The chain combines TRBV5-4 with TRBJ2-4; 8 nucleotides agree with TRBD2. Germline CDR1 SGHNT, CDR2 YYREEE (reference sequence). The CDR3 extends over 14 amino acids. The V and J ends lost 6 bases and 7 bases, in that order; junction bases with no gene match: 9. The CDR3 sequence is CASTGAGDFNIQYF. The CDR3 DNA follows: TGTGCCAGCACCGGAGCGGGGGACTTCAACATTCAGTACTTC.

This clone has a single count. The chain links TRBV4-3 to TRBJ1-1, with D unresolved. The ends were cut back, 0 bases at V and 7 bases at J, with 9 bases in the middle. Germline CDR1 reads LGHNA; CDR2 reads YSLEER. CDR3 length equals 13 residues. The CDR3 spells CASSQDRRLEAFF. CDR3 coding DNA: TGCGCCAGCAGCCAAGATCGCAGGCTTGAAGCTTTCTTT.

The chain uses TRBV6-6 and TRBJ2-7; TRBD2 matches at 8 bases. The length of the CDR3 is 13 residues. Germline loops: CDR1 MNHNY, CDR2 SVGAGI (reference sequence). Here the CDR3 reads CQAGGDSPYEQYF. In DNA, the CDR3 is TGTCAGGCGGGGGGAGACAGCCCTTACGAGCAGTACTTC.

The rearrangement uses TRBV14 and TRBJ2-7; possible D gene TRBD2, 6 bases. The length of the CDR3 is 16 residues. Germline loops: CDR1 SGHDN, CDR2 FVKESK. Trimming took 1 base from V and 3 from J, leaving 16 bases between them. The CDR3 nucleotides are TGTGCCAGCAGCCAAGGTACGCGGGGCTTAGTCTACGAGCAGTACTTC. Amino acids: CASSQGTRGLVYEQYF. The full variable domain, with the rest looked up from reference TRBV14 and TRBJ2-7, is EAGVTQFPSHSVIEKGQTVTLRCDPISGHDNLYWYRRVMGKEIKFLLHFVKESKQDESGMPNNRFLAERTGGTYSTLKVQPAELEDSGVYFCASSQGTRGLVYEQYFGPGTRLTVT.

This chain connects TRBV30 to TRBJ1-3; the D gene is possibly TRBD1 (6 bases). CDR1 and CDR2 (germline): GTSNPN, SVGIG (reference sequence). CDR3 length equals 15 residues. The V end lost 1 base, the J end lost 4 bases, and 14 bases lay between the germline ends. CDR3 sequence reads: CAWSGGGLRGNTIYF. CDR3 DNA: TGTGCCTGGAGTGGCGGGGGCCTCCGAGGAAACACCATATATTTT.

V gene TRBV5-1 combines with J gene TRBJ2-2; 7 nucleotides line up with TRBD1. Germline V lookup: CDR1 SGHRS, CDR2 YFSETQ. V shed 2 bases, J shed 2 bases, and the junction held 3 bases outside the gene matches. CDR3 length: 15 residues. The CDR3 bases are TGCGCCAGCAGCTTAGAGGGGGCCAACACCGGGGAGCTGTTTTTT. This gives the protein CASSLEGANTGELFF.

This chain joins TRBV28 and TRBJ1-2; D is uncertain. CDR1 and CDR2 (germline): MDHEN, SYDVKM. The CDR3 length is 13 residues. The V end lost 3 bases, the J end lost 3 bases, and 8 bases lay between the germline ends. This CDR3 reads CASSLPGDYGYTF. The CDR3, as DNA: TGTGCCAGCAGTTTGCCCGGGGACTATGGCTACACCTTC.

This chain joins TRBV9 and TRBJ1-2; 9 bases map to TRBD1. The germline gives CDR1 SGDLS, CDR2 YYNGEE. CDR3 length: 15 amino acids. J lost 4 bases, V lost 3 bases, and 7 bases had no gene match. CDR3 loop: CASSEQGASRYGYTF. The CDR3 DNA reads TGTGCCAGCAGCGAACAGGGGGCGTCCCGCTATGGCTACACCTTC.

The V and J genes are TRBV5-4 and TRBJ2-2; a weak D match, TRBD2 (5 bases). The CDR3 consists of 13 residues. V lost 2 bases and J lost 7, with 9 bases in between. Germline V gene lookup returns CDR1 SGHNT and CDR2 YYREEE (reference sequence). The CDR3 loop reads CASSFYEGGELFF. Here the CDR3 DNA reads TGTGCCAGCAGCTTCTATGAGGGCGGGGAGCTGTTTTTT.

J is TRBJ2-4 and V is TRBV4-1; D perhaps matches TRBD2 (6 bases). V dropped 0 bases and J dropped 4 bases, with 7 bases sitting between them. Germline V CDR1 and CDR2: MGHRA, YSYEKL. This CDR3 region has 14 residues. CDR3 DNA: TGCGCCAGCAGCCAAGAGGCGGGGAAAAACATTCAGTACTTC. Amino acid sequence: CASSQEAGKNIQYF.

The chain uses TRBV3-1 (or the pseudogene TRBV3-2) and TRBJ2-3, with 7 bases matching TRBD1. After removal of 2 bases from V and 1 base from J, the junction contained 0 bases not matched to a gene. The CDR3 spans 14 residues. The germline CDR1 and CDR2 sequences are LGHDT and YNNKEL (reference sequence). The CDR3 nucleotides are TGTGCCAGCAGCCAACAGGGGGGCACAGATACGCAGTATTTT. Protein product: CASSQQGGTDTQYF.

This clone was picked up one time. Germline is not matched at one junction end, which may reflect a read error. The chain has TRBV6-5 and TRBJ1-3, with a possible D match to TRBD1 (6 bases). Germline V gene lookup returns CDR1 MNHEY and CDR2 SVGAGI. This CDR3 comprises 16 residues. Here the CDR3 DNA reads TGTGCCAGCAGTTCTCAGGGGTTTAACTCTGGCAACACCATATATTTT. Its translation: CASSSQGFNSGNTIYF.

The chain uses TRBV7-2 and TRBJ1-5; no clear D. The CDR3 loop spans 15 amino acids. The germline V and J ends were trimmed by 1 base and 0 bases, with 7 bases remaining between them. Per germline, CDR1 SGHTA and CDR2 FQGNSA. CDR3 coding DNA: TGTGCCAGCAGCTTAGTGGCATATAGCAATCAGCCCCAGCATTTT. This gives the protein CASSLVAYSNQPQHF.

The chain employs TRBV29-1 and TRBJ1-5; a weak D match, TRBD1 (5 bases). This CDR3 region has 12 residues. Per the germline V gene, CDR1 is SQVTM and CDR2 is ANQGSEA. V lost 7 bases to trimming and J lost 6 bases, with 13 bases between them. CDR3 nucleotides: TGCAGCGCCGGGGGACGGGGTCAGCCCCAGCATTTT. Its translation: CSAGGRGQPQHF.

V usage is TRBV7-8 and J usage is TRBJ1-2, with D perhaps matching TRBD1 (5 bases). The germline V and J ends were trimmed by 1 base and 7 bases, with 13 bases remaining between them. Germline loops: CDR1 SGHVS, CDR2 FQNEAQ. This CDR3 spans 14 amino acids. CDR3 bases: TGTGCCAGCAGCTTAGTAGGGGCGGATCGTGGCTACACCTTC. Translation gives CASSLVGADRGYTF.

With respect to this clone: A junction end diverges from the germline sequence, so it may reflect a read error. J is TRBJ2-5 and V is TRBV12-3 or TRBV12-4; 8 positions agree with TRBD2. The CDR3 contains 12 residues. The CDR3 loop is CASSLKAGAGDF. The CDR3 DNA sequence: TGTGCCAGCAGTTTGAAAGCGGGAGCAGGCGACTTC.

The rearrangement links TRBV19 to TRBJ2-1; TRBD2 aligns across 7 bases. Trimming cost V 3 bases and J 3 bases; bases outside gene matches: 11. The CDR3 spans 17 residues. Germline V gene data show CDR1 as LNHDA and CDR2 as SQIVND (reference sequence). DNA for the CDR3: TGTGCCAGTAGTATCATCCGCAGCGGGGACGACTACAATGAGCAGTTCTTC. Translation gives CASSIIRSGDDYNEQFF.

The rearrangement uses TRBV19 and TRBJ1-1; a weak D match, TRBD1 (6 bases). The ends were cut back, 2 bases at V and 0 bases at J, with 10 bases in the middle. Germline V gene lookup returns CDR1 LNHDA and CDR2 SQIVND (reference sequence). The CDR3 totals 15 residues. CDR3 region: CASSIRQAMNTEAFF. CDR3 DNA: TGTGCCAGTAGTATAAGACAGGCAATGAACACTGAAGCTTTCTTT.

The V call is TRBV19, the J call TRBJ1-2, with 7 bases aligning to TRBD1. CDR1 is LNHDA, CDR2 SQIVND, per germline (reference sequence). The CDR3 consists of 13 residues. Trimming cost V 5 bases and J 3 bases; bases outside gene matches: 3. As DNA, the CDR3 is TGTGCCAGTAGTGAAAGGGGGCACTATGGCTACACCTTC. Its translation is CASSERGHYGYTF. Complete variable domain (other parts from reference TRBV19 and TRBJ1-2): DGGITQSPKYLFRKEGQNVTLSCEQNLNHDAMYWYRQDPGQGLRLIYYSQIVNDFQKGDIAEGYSVSREKKESFPLTVTSAQKNPTAFYLCASSERGHYGYTFGSGTRLTVV.

V and J are TRBV5-1 and TRBJ1-1, with D possibly TRBD1 on 5 matching bases. The CDR3 runs 15 residues. Trimming stripped 1 base from V and 5 bases from J, with 15 bases between. Per germline, CDR1 SGHRS and CDR2 YFSETQ. For the CDR3, the DNA is TGCGCCAGCAGCTTGTCGATCCCCGGGGGGACTGAAGCTTTCTTT. It codes for CASSLSIPGGTEAFF.

The rearrangement links TRBV14 to TRBJ1-1; D perhaps matches TRBD1 (5 bases). Trimming removed 0 bases from V and 12 bases from J, with 11 bases in between. This CDR3 comprises 12 residues. The germline gives CDR1 SGHDN, CDR2 FVKESK. The CDR3 loop is CASSQDSGKSFF. In DNA form, the CDR3 reads TGTGCCAGCAGCCAAGATTCAGGGAAGTCTTTCTTT.

The chain has TRBV19 and TRBJ2-3; D perhaps matches TRBD1 (5 bases). Trimming removed 3 bases at V and 0 bases at J, with 7 bases between. Germline V lookup: CDR1 LNHDA, CDR2 SQIVND (reference sequence). This CDR3 region has 14 residues. The CDR3 is CASSIPGSTDTQYF. The CDR3 nucleotides are TGTGCCAGTAGTATTCCAGGGAGCACAGATACGCAGTATTTT.

The gene calls are TRBV24-1 and TRBJ1-3, with 11 bases fitting TRBD1. The trim removed 0 bases at V and 3 bases at J, leaving 3 bases unmatched. The germline V gene has CDR1 KGHDR and CDR2 SFDVKD. The CDR3 contains 17 residues. Here the CDR3 DNA reads TGTGCCACCAGTGATTTGGGACAGGGGGCGTATGGAAACACCATATATTTT. Protein product: CATSDLGQGAYGNTIYF.

The J gene is TRBJ1-1, the V gene TRBV2; a possible D gene is TRBD1 (6 bases). Germline V lookup: CDR1 SNHLY, CDR2 FYNNEI. The CDR3 extends over 13 amino acids. Trimming stripped 6 bases from V and 0 bases from J, with 8 bases between. The CDR3 protein is CASRQGLNTEAFF. CDR3 sequence (DNA): TGTGCCAGCAGGCAGGGGCTGAACACTGAAGCTTTCTTT.

This sequence joins TRBV27 and TRBJ1-2, with D hard to call. V was shortened by 3 bases and J by 2 bases, with 13 bases between the two germline ends. Germline CDR1 reads MNHEY; CDR2 reads SMNVEV (reference sequence). The length of the CDR3 is 15 residues. The CDR3 here is CASSLSSTVNYGYTF. CDR3 nucleotide sequence: TGTGCCAGCAGTTTGTCGAGTACAGTCAACTATGGCTACACCTTC.

The V call is TRBV29-1, the J call TRBJ2-5; tentative D call: TRBD2 (6 bases). The ends were cut back, 4 bases at V and 10 bases at J, with 19 bases in the middle. CDR1 and CDR2 (germline): SQVTM, ANQGSEA. This CDR3 comprises 13 residues. CDR3 coding DNA: TGCAGCGTTGTTTGGGACTCGTCCCGTAGCCAGTACTTC. Translating it yields CSVVWDSSRSQYF.